The entry below describes one T cell receptor beta chain. This record belongs to a study of blood T cell repertoires in COVID-19. For the study at large: Samples came from the United States, Italy and Spain, spanning acute and convalescent COVID-19. Nucleic acid was either cDNA or gDNA, and it came from T cells, B-cell-depleted T cells, or PBMCs.

From germline, CDR1 is SGHKS and CDR2 YYEKEE (reference sequence). There are 16 residues in the CDR3. With 2 bases removed from V and 7 bases from J, the gap between germline ends came to 19 bases. Source study methods: Reference gene primer amplification gave nucleated cell count estimates. The method was immunoSEQ multiplex PCR; TCRdb's version includes in-frame clones alone and lacks a portion of them. V, J and clone size reflect that table, while D and trimming were determined from the DNA. The sample has about 220,000 clones; 80% are singletons. The sample comprised peripheral blood. V usage is TRBV5-5 and J usage is TRBJ2-1; D uncertain. This receptor was identified in a human donor in a cohort sampled during active COVID-19. CDR3 DNA: TGTGCCAGCAGCTTAATAGTGGGTCAGGTATGGAATGAGCAGTTCTTC. Its translation is CASSLIVGQVWNEQFF.